Listed below are T cell receptor beta chains from one sample, sequenced in a study of beta chain features in type 1 diabetes. Method: immunoSEQ multiplex PCR; TCRdb's copy keeps in-frame clones and lacks some. This table has 850,000 to 900,000 clones, roughly 16% appearing once. Sequencing was done on a sample of naive CD4+ T cells from blood. These receptors originate from a woman aged 18-29 years in good health. CDR3s include the opening cysteine and the closing phenylalanine or tryptophan. Fields, in order: V gene, clone size, CDR3 length, D gene, J gene, CDR3 protein, CDR3 DNA. The D gene is left open where the match is weak. Where a row states a size, it is once, few, many or the class of an expanded clone; other rows omit it.

TRBV5-6	NA	13	NA	TRBJ2-3	CASSLASGTPPYF	TGTGCCAGCAGCCTCGCCTCGGGGACACCTCCGTATTTT
TRBV7-9	few	16	TRBD2	TRBJ2-2	CASSLIAGVITGELFF	TGTGCCAGCAGCTTAATAGCGGGAGTCATCACCGGGGAGCTGTTTTTT
TRBV7-8	few	16	NA	TRBJ2-2	CASSFGSAGTTGELFF	TGTGCCAGCAGCTTTGGGAGTGCGGGGACAACCGGGGAGCTGTTTTTT
TRBV5-4	NA	14	NA	TRBJ2-2	CASSPYRATGELFF	TGTGCCAGCAGCCCTTATAGGGCCACCGGGGAGCTGTTTTTT
TRBV28	NA	14	NA	TRBJ2-5	CASSFWRVEETQYF	TGTGCCAGCAGTTTTTGGCGGGTGGAAGAGACCCAGTACTTC
TRBV20-1	NA	11	NA	TRBJ2-1	CSAQLVNEQFF	TGCAGTGCCCAGCTGGTAAATGAGCAGTTCTTC
TRBV5-1	few	14	TRBD1	TRBJ2-1	CASRPGQGYNEQFF	TGCGCCAGCCGCCCGGGACAGGGGTACAATGAGCAGTTCTTC
TRBV6-6	NA	13	NA	TRBJ1-1	CASSYPGGTEAFF	TGTGCCAGCAGTTACCCCGGGGGCACTGAAGCTTTCTTT
TRBV5-6	NA	15	NA	TRBJ1-2	CASSYDYRANYGYTF	TGTGCCAGCAGCTACGACTACCGGGCTAACTATGGCTACACCTTC
TRBV18	NA	15	TRBD2	TRBJ2-7	CASSPSGRRSYEQYF	TGTGCCAGCTCACCCAGCGGGAGAAGGTCCTACGAGCAGTACTTC
TRBV19	NA	15	NA	TRBJ1-1	CASSISVGARGGAFF	TGTGCCAGTAGTATTAGCGTAGGAGCCCGAGGCGGAGCTTTCTTT
TRBV7-8	NA	15	NA	TRBJ2-7	CASSLVPGTFYEQYF	TGTGCCAGCAGCTTAGTCCCCGGGACTTTCTACGAGCAGTACTTC
TRBV7-9	few	14	NA	TRBJ1-1	CASSLFRESPEAFF	TGTGCCAGCAGCTTATTTAGAGAAAGTCCTGAAGCTTTCTTT
TRBV28	few	16	NA	TRBJ2-3	CASTPPGLASTDTQYF	TGTGCCAGCACTCCCCCAGGGCTAGCGAGCACAGATACGCAGTATTTT
TRBV5-4	NA	14	TRBD1	TRBJ2-5	CASSSGTVQETQYF	TGTGCCAGCAGCTCGGGGACAGTACAAGAGACCCAGTACTTC
TRBV20-1	few	11	TRBD1	TRBJ1-4	CSAGTGEKLFF	TGCAGTGCGGGGACAGGAGAAAAACTGTTTTTT
TRBV7-2	NA	15	TRBD2	TRBJ2-3	CASGIAGGLVDTQYF	TGTGCCAGCGGTATAGCGGGAGGGCTGGTAGATACGCAGTATTTT
TRBV5-6	few	16	NA	TRBJ2-1	CASSVSPGTLVGEQFF	TGTGCCAGCAGCGTCTCCCCCGGGACATTGGTGGGTGAGCAGTTCTTC
TRBV28	few	12	NA	TRBJ1-4	CASRRLDEKLFF	TGTGCCAGCAGGCGACTTGATGAAAAACTGTTTTTT
TRBV9	NA	14	NA	TRBJ1-2	CASSLDSGAYGYTF	TGTGCCAGCAGCCTTGACTCCGGGGCCTATGGCTACACCTTC
TRBV18	few	14	NA	TRBJ2-1	CASSELGKYNEQFF	TGTGCCAGCTCGGAACTCGGGAAATACAATGAGCAGTTCTTC
TRBV5-1	NA	14	NA	TRBJ2-7	CASSSQGPPGEQYF	TGCGCCAGCAGTTCTCAGGGACCACCGGGCGAGCAGTACTTC
TRBV27	few	15	TRBD1	TRBJ2-7	CASCRTGTGDYEQYF	TGTGCCAGCTGCCGGACCGGGACAGGGGACTACGAGCAGTACTTC
TRBV7-2	NA	18	TRBD2	TRBJ2-1	CASSLASQREKKWNEQFF	TGTGCCAGCAGCTTAGCGAGCCAGCGGGAGAAGAAGTGGAATGAGCAGTTCTTC
TRBV18	few	13	NA	TRBJ1-5	CASSQGFNQPQHF	TGTGCCAGCTCACAAGGGTTCAATCAGCCCCAGCATTTT